A single TCR beta chain is shown here with its context. These data come from a study of blood T cell repertoires in COVID-19. The CDR3 loop spans 13 amino acids. The germline V gene encodes CDR1 MNHEY and CDR2 SVGEGT. V lost 4 bases to trimming and J lost 4 bases, with 10 bases between them. Assay: immunoSEQ multiplex PCR; the TCRdb copy retains only in-frame clones and omits some. The table lists a few hundred thousand clones, around 80% of them singletons, with approximately 16% in the top ten. V is TRBV6-2 or TRBV6-3 and J is TRBJ1-2; D perhaps matches TRBD1 (5 bases). The TCR sequence derives from a man in his forties who had recovered from COVID-19. Sequencing input: PBMCs or T cells enriched from blood (not recorded which). The CDR3 DNA sequence: TGTGCCAGCAGTTTGGGGGGGGTCTATGGCTACACCTTC. The encoded protein is CASSLGGVYGYTF.